The following is a TCR beta chain sequence with its context. Its target is unknown. The same CDR3 arises from other DNA sequences in this sample as well. These data are taken from a study of shared clonotypes between healthy human individuals. Study details: The people who gave samples were a couple of women and three men aged 18 to 49.

Profiled with immunoSEQ multiplex PCR; TCRdb holds only in-frame clones, not every one. The sample shows 2 million to 3 million clones, approximately 93% of them seen only once. The V end was cut by 5 bases, the J end by 1 base, with 5 bases between. This CDR3 has 12 residues. Germline V lookup: CDR1 MNHNY, CDR2 SVGAGI (reference sequence). Study-level findings and limits: The represented genetic and exposure-history diversity was limited by the small number of donors.

The TCR sequence derives from a man younger than 35 in good health. Some clones in this sample may be carry-over from other donors' samples. Source material: naive CD4+ T cells from PBMCs. As for subset: CD45RA+ positively selected. The V call is TRBV6-6, the J call TRBJ1-1; D is ambiguous. The CDR3 here is CASSRQNTEAFF. The CDR3 coding sequence is TGTGCCAGCAGTCGACAGAACACTGAAGCTTTCTTT.